A single sample is the source of the 7 T cell receptor beta chains below, sequenced in a study of patients and donors after allogeneic stem cell transplantation. MiXCR, run by TCRdb on the RT-PCR reads, gives a single entry per CDR3 protein. The sample holds 150,000 to 200,000 distinct CDR3 sequences; approximately 22% are singletons and the top ten take roughly 27%. Sequencing used blood, either unsorted or a sorted T cell fraction (not recorded which). The receptor source for this set is a human donor who was either an allogeneic HSCT recipient or a stem cell or donor lymphocyte infusion donor (not recorded which). It is not recorded whose cells these are; they may come from a transplant donor.

This clonotype was observed a handful of times. The chain uses TRBV7-2 and TRBJ1-1; TRBD1 might be the D (5 bases). The CDR3 spans 14 residues. Germline V CDR1 and CDR2: SGHTA, FQGNSA. V lost 3 bases and J 4 bases, leaving 12 bases between the germline ends. CDR3 protein: CASSLGSGPTEAFF. In DNA, the CDR3 is TGTGCCAGCAGCTTGGGATCAGGGCCCACTGAAGCTTTCTTT.

The rearrangement links TRBV6-5 to TRBJ2-1, with no clear D. Germline CDR1 is MNHEY and CDR2 is SVGAGI. The CDR3 runs 15 residues. Trimming took 8 bases from V and 4 from J, leaving 18 bases between them. Written as DNA, the CDR3 is TGTGCCAGCCGATCGTCAGAGACCGCATACAATGAGCAGTTCTTC. It encodes CASRSSETAYNEQFF.

The gene calls are TRBV5-1 and TRBJ2-7; TRBD2 agrees at 7 bases. The CDR3 runs to 15 residues. The germline CDR1 and CDR2 sequences are SGHRS and YFSETQ. Losses at the gene ends were 4 bases for V and 1 base for J; bases not matched to a gene: 8. The CDR3 coding sequence is TGCGCCAGCAGCATCAGCGGGGACCTTTCCTACGAGCAGTACTTC. Translated: CASSISGDLSYEQYF.

This clonotype has only a few counts. The chain couples TRBV4-3 to TRBJ1-2; TRBD1 is a possible D gene (5 bases). CDR1 is LGHNA and CDR2 is YSLEER in the germline V gene. The CDR3 runs 17 residues. Trimming took off 0 bases at V and 0 bases at J, with 14 bases between the two ends. The CDR3 DNA follows: TGCGCCAGCAGCCAAGATATTGCGGCAGGGACTAACTATGGCTACACCTTC. It translates to CASSQDIAAGTNYGYTF.

The chain carries TRBV12-3 or TRBV12-4 and TRBJ1-5, with TRBD1 as a possible D gene (6 bases). The CDR3 is 16 residues long. V lost 7 bases and J lost 0, with 16 bases in between. CDR3 sequence (DNA): TGTGCCAGCAAACGACGGGCAGGGGATAGCAATCAGCCCCAGCATTTT. Its translation is CASKRRAGDSNQPQHF.

The chain couples TRBV15 to TRBJ1-3, with a possible D match to TRBD1 (5 bases). Between the trimmed V and J ends, which lost 8 bases and 0 bases, there was a span of 11 bases. CDR1 LNHNV and CDR2 YYDKDF come from the germline V gene (reference sequence). The length of the CDR3 is 14 residues. CDR3 nucleotide sequence: TGTGCCACCGCGGGACTGTCCTCTGGAAACACCATATATTTT. Translation: CATAGLSSGNTIYF.

The V call is TRBV10-3, the J call TRBJ1-2, with TRBD1 matching over 8 bases. After removal of 6 bases from V and 8 bases from J, the junction contained 11 bases not matched to a gene. Germline V gene lookup returns CDR1 ENHRY and CDR2 SYGVKD. The CDR3 is 14 residues long. The CDR3 nucleotides read TGTGCCATCAGCGATAGGACAGGGATCGACGGCTACACCTTC. Protein: CAISDRTGIDGYTF.